This T cell receptor beta chain was profiled in a study of T-cell memory formation after mild COVID-19. About the research overall: The TCR clusters were mostly specific to one donor.

This clonotype was counted a few times. Its antigen is as yet unknown. Study-wide findings and caveats: CD4+ contracting clones lay mainly in CM and EM, CD8+ ones in EMRA. Pre-infection memory carried some responding clones, suggesting that cross-reactive memory joined. While clones contracting from day 15 to 85 were balanced between CD4 and CD8, later expanders leaned CD4+.

The CDR3 is 15 amino acids. Trimming shortened V by 2 bases and J by 2 bases, and 12 bases separated the two germline ends. CDR1 and CDR2 from the germline V gene are MGHDK and SYGVNS. TCRdb analysed the 5' RACE reads with MiXCR anew, one entry per CDR3 protein. The sample lists about 390,000 distinct CDR3 sequences, about a sixth occurring once. The sample consisted of PBMCs or a T cell subset sorted from them (not recorded which). V gene TRBV25-1 combines with J gene TRBJ1-1, with unresolved D. The source is a young man who had mild COVID-19 (a few samples of this study predate the infection). Cell type and time point are not known. The CDR3 sequence is CASSETPGSNTEAFF. The CDR3, as DNA: TGTGCCAGCAGTGAAACCCCCGGGAGCAACACTGAAGCTTTCTTT.